Described below is a single TCR beta chain sequence and its context. Its antigen is unknown. The trim removed 2 bases at V and 4 bases at J, leaving 8 bases unmatched. Germline V gene lookup returns CDR1 MNHEY and CDR2 SMNVEV (reference sequence). The CDR3 is 15 residues long. These data come from a study of cytomegalovirus exposure and HLA in healthy donors. Study observations and caveats: Excluded: some indistinguishable V segments such as TRBV6-2 and TRBV6-3. Follow-up analysis found HLA locus-dependent TCR association rates, highest for DRB1 and lowest for HLA-C. Fewer N-insertions than the roughly 670-donor mean were reportedly shown by an Asian-associated ancestry cluster in a later analysis.

PCR employed 60 Vbeta and 13 Jbeta primers. TCRdb's copy holds only in-frame clones and misses some; the assay was immunoSEQ multiplex PCR. The sample has about 120,000 clones; around two thirds are singletons. The sequenced sample was PBMCs. This chain links TRBV27 with TRBJ2-7; 7 nucleotides agree with TRBD2. The receptor was derived from a woman in her 40s in good health and CMV-seropositive. DNA for the CDR3: TGTGCCAGCAGTTTACGGGAGGACCCGCCGTACGAGCAGTACTTC. Amino acids: CASSLREDPPYEQYF.